The source of this T cell receptor beta chain is a study of T cells in Graves' hyperthyroidism and ophthalmopathy. Patients with uncontrolled infections, other autoimmune diseases, pregnancy or lactation were excluded. Using RNA transcripts as the source, TCR beta CDR3 regions were amplified. A set of HTBI primers served as the primers for a first-round RT-PCR of the TCR CDR3. TCRdb used MiXCR to reprocess the multiplex PCR reads, holding one entry per CDR3 protein. The data contain 550,000 to 700,000 distinct CDR3 sequences, around 46% of them seen just once; the ten biggest clones take up roughly 19%. The CDR3 has 16 residues. Germline values: CDR1 SGHVS, CDR2 FNYEAQ. The V and J ends lost 1 base and 4 bases, in that order; junction bases with no gene match: 7.

This clonotype was obtained from an adult woman with Graves' disease, either hyperthyroidism or ophthalmopathy (not recorded which). The chain couples TRBV7-6 to TRBJ2-7; TRBD2 matches at 10 bases. Sample: peripheral blood or thyroid tissue (not recorded which). The CDR3 DNA is TGTGCCAGCAGCTTAGGTCTCGGGACTAGCGAATACGAGCAGTACTTC. It specifies CASSLGLGTSEYEQYF.